This TCR beta chain was observed in a study of long-term antiretroviral therapy in people with HIV. Samples were assayed with immunoSEQ v3.0 at survey level. Method: immunoSEQ multiplex PCR; TCRdb's copy keeps in-frame clones and lacks some. The repertoire holds about 35,000 clones, with 70% to 90% as singletons. Germline V gives CDR1 MNHEY, CDR2 SVGAGI. The CDR3 covers 16 residues. The V end was cut by 2 bases, the J end by 0 bases, with 10 bases between. The material sequenced was unsorted PBMCs, taken 2.2 years after starting antiretroviral therapy. This chain uses TRBV6-5 with TRBJ1-4, with D unresolved. The origin of this receptor is a man aged 18 to 30 with HIV. CDR3 DNA sequence: TGTGCCAGCAGTTACAGGGCGTTCGCAACTAATGAAAAACTGTTTTTT. Protein product: CASSYRAFATNEKLFF.